This section outlines one T cell receptor (beta chain) sequence together with its context. This clonotype was counted between two and nine times. Its antigen remains undetermined. No base-level quality is on record; no much larger clone is a single base apart. This sample was taken from a study of T-cell reconstitution after alpha-beta-depleted transplantation in children (dated by TCRdb to about 2016). Regarding the research as a whole: Using TCR repertoire profiling, the study quantitatively followed how T-cell immune reconstitution unfolded in children after TCRalphabeta/CD19-depleted allogeneic hematopoietic cell transplantation.

The method behind the library was PCR. This sample was sequenced with an Illumina HiSeq 2500. TCR libraries were prepared with molecular barcoding, using unique molecular identifiers to normalize TCRbeta repertoire quantification. TCRdb ran its own pipeline on the public reads, namely fastp trimming at Q25 and MiXCR clone calling, and kept in-frame beta chains. Under each unique CDR3 protein, matching rows form one entry showing the most common genes and DNA. Here the sample has about 340,000 distinct CDR3 sequences; less than 15% occur a single time. Together, the top ten hold around 4.1% of the sample. From the germline V gene (reference sequence), CDR1 is LGHDT and CDR2 is YNNKEL. The CDR3, from cysteine to phenylalanine, totals 12 residues. The sequence is cut down to CDR3 DNA, 36 bases in frame from base 1. V is reduced by 4 bases and J by 5 bases, leaving a spacing of 6 bases between them.

The source material was PBMCs, sampled from the stem cell graft. In this chain, TRBV3-1 is recombined with TRBJ2-4; the D gene is unclear. The origin of this receptor is a human donor who donated a stem cell graft to a child with Fanconi anemia. Here is the DNA: TGTGCCAGCAGCCCGACTGAAAACATTCAGTACTTC. Its product reads: CASSPTENIQYF.